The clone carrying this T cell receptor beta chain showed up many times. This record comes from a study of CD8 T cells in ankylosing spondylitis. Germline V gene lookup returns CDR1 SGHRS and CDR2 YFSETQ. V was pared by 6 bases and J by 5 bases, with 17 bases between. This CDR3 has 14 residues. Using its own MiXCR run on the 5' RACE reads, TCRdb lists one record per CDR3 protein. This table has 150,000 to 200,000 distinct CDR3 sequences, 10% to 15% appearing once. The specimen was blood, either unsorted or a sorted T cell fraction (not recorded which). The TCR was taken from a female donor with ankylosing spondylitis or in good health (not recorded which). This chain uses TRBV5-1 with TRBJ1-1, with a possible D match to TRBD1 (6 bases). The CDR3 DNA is TGCGCCAGCACGTCTCAGGACAGCCAGACTGAAGCTTTCTTT. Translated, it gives CASTSQDSQTEAFF. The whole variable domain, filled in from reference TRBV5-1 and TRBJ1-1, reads KAGVTQTPRYLIKTRGQQVTLSCSPISGHRSVSWYQQTPGQGLQFLFEYFSETQRNKGNFPGRFSGRQFSNSRSEMNVSTLELGDSALYLCASTSQDSQTEAFFGQGTRLTVV.